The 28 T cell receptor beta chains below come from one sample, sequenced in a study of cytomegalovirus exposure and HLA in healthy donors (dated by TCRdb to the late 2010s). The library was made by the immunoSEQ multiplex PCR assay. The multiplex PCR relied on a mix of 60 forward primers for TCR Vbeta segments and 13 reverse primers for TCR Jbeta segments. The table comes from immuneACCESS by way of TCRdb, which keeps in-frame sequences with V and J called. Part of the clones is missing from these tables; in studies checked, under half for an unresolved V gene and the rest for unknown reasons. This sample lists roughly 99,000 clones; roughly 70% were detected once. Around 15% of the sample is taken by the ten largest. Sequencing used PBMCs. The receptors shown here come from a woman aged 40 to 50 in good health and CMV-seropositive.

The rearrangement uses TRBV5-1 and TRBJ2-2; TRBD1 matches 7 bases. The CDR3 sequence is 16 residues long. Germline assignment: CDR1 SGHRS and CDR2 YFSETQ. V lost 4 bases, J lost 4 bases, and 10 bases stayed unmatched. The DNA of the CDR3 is TGCGCCAGCAGCCCACAGACAGGGCGGAGCACCGGGGAGCTGTTTTTT. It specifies CASSPQTGRSTGELFF.

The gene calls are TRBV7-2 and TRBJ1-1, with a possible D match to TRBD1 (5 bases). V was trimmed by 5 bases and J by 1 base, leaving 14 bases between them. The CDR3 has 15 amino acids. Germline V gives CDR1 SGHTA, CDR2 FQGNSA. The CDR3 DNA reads TGTGCCAGCAGCACATCTTGGGGGGGGAACACTGAAGCTTTCTTT. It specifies CASSTSWGGNTEAFF.

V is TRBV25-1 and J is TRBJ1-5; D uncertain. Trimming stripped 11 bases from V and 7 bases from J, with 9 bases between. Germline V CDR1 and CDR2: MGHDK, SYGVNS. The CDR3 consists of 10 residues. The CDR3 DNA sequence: TGTGCCGAGCAACGGCAGCCCCAGCATTTT. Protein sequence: CAEQRQPQHF.

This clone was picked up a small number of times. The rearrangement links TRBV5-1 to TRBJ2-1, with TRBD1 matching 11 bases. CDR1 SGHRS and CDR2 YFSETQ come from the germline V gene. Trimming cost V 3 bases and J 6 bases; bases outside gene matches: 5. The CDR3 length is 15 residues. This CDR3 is CASSSGQGVSNEQFF. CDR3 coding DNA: TGCGCCAGCAGCTCGGGACAGGGGGTTAGCAATGAGCAGTTCTTC.

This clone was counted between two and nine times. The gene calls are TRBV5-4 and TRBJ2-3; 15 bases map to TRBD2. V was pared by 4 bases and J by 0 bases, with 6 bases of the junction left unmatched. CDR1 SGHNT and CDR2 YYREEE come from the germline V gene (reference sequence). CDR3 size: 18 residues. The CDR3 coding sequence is TGTGCCAGCAGCAAGGGACTAGCGGGGGGCCTTAGCACAGATACGCAGTATTTT. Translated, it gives CASSKGLAGGLSTDTQYF. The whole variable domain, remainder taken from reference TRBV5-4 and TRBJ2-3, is ETGVTQSPTHLIKTRGQQVTLRCSSQSGHNTVSWYQQALGQGPQFIFQYYREEENGRGNFPPRFSGLQFPNYSSELNVNALELDDSALYLCASSKGLAGGLSTDTQYFGPGTRLTVL.

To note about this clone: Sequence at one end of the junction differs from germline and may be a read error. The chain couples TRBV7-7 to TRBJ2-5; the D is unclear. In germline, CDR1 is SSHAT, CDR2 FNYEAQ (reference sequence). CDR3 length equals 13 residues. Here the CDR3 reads CASSLGSDETQYF. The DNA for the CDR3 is TGTGCTAGCAGCTTAGGGTCAGATGAGACCCAGTACTTC.

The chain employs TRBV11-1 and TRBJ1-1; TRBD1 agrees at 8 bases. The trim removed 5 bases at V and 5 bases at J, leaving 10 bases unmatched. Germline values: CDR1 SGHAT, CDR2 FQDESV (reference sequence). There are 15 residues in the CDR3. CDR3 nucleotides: TGTGCCAGCAGCCATACAGGGGGGAGAGGGACTGAAGCTTTCTTT. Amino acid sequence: CASSHTGGRGTEAFF.

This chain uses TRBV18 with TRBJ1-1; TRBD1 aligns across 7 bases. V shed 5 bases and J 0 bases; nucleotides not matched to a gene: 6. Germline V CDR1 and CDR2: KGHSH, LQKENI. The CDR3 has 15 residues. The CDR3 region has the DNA TGTGCCAGCTCAGGGAGACAGGGTATGAACACTGAAGCTTTCTTT. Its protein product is CASSGRQGMNTEAFF.

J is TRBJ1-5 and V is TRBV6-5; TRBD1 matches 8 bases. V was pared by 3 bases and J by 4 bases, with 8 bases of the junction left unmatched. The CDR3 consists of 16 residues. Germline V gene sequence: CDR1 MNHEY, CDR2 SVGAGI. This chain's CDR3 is CASSYTWTGLNQPQHF. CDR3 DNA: TGTGCCAGCAGTTATACCTGGACAGGGTTAAATCAGCCCCAGCATTTT.

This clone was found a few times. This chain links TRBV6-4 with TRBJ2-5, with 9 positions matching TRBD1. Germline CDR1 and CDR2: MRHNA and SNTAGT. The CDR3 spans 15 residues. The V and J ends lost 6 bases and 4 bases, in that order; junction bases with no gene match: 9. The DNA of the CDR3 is TGTGCCAGCAGCGCGGGACAGGGCGAGGGAGAGACCCAGTACTTC. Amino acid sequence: CASSAGQGEGETQYF.

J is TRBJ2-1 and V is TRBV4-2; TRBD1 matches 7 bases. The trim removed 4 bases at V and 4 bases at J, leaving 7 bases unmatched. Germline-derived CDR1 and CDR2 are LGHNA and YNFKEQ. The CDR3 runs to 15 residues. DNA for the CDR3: TGTGCCAGCAGCCGCCGGGACAGTTCGTACAATGAGCAGTTCTTC. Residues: CASSRRDSSYNEQFF.

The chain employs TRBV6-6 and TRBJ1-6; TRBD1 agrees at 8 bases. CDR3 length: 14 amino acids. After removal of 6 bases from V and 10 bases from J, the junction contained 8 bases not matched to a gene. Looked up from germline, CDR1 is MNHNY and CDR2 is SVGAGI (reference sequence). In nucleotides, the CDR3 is TGTGCCAGCAGGCTGGACAGGGCGGTCTCACCCCTCCACTTT. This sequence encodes CASRLDRAVSPLHF.

DNA for the CDR3: TGTGCCAGCAGTCTTAGAACAGGTCTTAGTGTGGAAAAACTGTTTTTT. Translation: CASSLRTGLSVEKLFF. The chain combines TRBV5-5 with TRBJ1-4, with D tentatively TRBD1 (5 bases). Germline V gene data show CDR1 as SGHKS and CDR2 as YYEKEE (reference sequence). V lost 5 bases and J lost 8, with 22 bases in between. CDR3 length equals 16 residues.

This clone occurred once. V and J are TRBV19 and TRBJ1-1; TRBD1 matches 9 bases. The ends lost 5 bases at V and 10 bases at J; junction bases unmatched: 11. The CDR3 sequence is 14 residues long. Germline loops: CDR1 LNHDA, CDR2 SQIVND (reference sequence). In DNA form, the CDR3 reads TGTGCCAGTAGTCTGGGGACAGGGCCATATTCAGCTTTCTTT. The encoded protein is CASSLGTGPYSAFF. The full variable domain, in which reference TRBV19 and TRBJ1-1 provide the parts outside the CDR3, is DGGITQSPKYLFRKEGQNVTLSCEQNLNHDAMYWYRQDPGQGLRLIYYSQIVNDFQKGDIAEGYSVSREKKESFPLTVTSAQKNPTAFYLCASSLGTGPYSAFFGQGTRLTVV.

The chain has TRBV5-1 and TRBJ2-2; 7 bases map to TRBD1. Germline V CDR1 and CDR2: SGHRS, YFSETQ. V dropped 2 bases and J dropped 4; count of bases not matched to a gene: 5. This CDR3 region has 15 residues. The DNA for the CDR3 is TGCGCCAGCAGCTTCCGGGACAGCCTCACCGGGGAGCTGTTTTTT. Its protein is CASSFRDSLTGELFF.

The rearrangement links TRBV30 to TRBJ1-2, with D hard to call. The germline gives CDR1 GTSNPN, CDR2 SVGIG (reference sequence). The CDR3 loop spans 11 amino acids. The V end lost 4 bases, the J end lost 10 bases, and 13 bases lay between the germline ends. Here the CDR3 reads CAWTRPEIYTF. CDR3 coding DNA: TGTGCCTGGACCCGCCCTGAGATCTACACCTTC.

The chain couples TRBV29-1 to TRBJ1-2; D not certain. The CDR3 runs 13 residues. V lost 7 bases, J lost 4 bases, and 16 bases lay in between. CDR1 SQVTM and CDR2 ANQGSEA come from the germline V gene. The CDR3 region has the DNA TGCAGCGGGTCCAACCAGGCGGGCTATGGCTACACCTTC. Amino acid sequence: CSGSNQAGYGYTF. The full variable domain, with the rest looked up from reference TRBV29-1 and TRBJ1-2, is SAVISQKPSRDICQRGTSLTIQCQVDSQVTMMFWYRQQPGQSLTLIATANQGSEATYESGFVIDKFPISRPNLTFSTLTVSNMSPEDSSIYLCSGSNQAGYGYTFGSGTRLTVV.

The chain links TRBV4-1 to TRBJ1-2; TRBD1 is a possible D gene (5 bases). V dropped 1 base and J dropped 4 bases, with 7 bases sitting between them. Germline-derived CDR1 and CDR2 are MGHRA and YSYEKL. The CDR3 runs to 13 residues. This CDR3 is CASSQAQGYGYTF. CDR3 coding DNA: TGCGCCAGCAGCCAAGCTCAGGGCTATGGCTACACCTTC.

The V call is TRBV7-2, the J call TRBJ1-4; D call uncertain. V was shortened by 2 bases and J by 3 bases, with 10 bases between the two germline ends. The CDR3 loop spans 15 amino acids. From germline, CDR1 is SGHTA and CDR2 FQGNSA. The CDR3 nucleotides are TGTGCCAGCAGCTTACTCAGGAGGCCTAATGAAAAACTGTTTTTT. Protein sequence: CASSLLRRPNEKLFF.

The CDR3 nucleotides read TGTGCCTGGAGTGAGGGATTAGCGGAGACCCAGTACTTC. Residues: CAWSEGLAETQYF. The chain links TRBV30 to TRBJ2-5, with D maybe TRBD2 (5 bases). Between the trimmed V and J ends, which lost 1 base and 5 bases, there was a span of 11 bases. CDR3 length equals 13 residues. The germline V gene has CDR1 GTSNPN and CDR2 SVGIG (reference sequence).

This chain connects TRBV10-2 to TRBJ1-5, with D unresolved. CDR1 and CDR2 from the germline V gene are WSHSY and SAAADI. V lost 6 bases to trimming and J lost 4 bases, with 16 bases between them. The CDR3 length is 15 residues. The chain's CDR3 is CASSRGGSLNQPQHF. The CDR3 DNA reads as TGCGCCAGCAGCCGGGGAGGCTCTCTGAATCAGCCCCAGCATTTT.

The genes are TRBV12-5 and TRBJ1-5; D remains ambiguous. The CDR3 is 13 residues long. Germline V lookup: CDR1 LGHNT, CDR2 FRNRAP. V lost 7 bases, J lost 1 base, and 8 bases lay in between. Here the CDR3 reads CASALRSNQPQHF. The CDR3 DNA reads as TGTGCTAGTGCCCTGAGGAGCAATCAGCCCCAGCATTTT.

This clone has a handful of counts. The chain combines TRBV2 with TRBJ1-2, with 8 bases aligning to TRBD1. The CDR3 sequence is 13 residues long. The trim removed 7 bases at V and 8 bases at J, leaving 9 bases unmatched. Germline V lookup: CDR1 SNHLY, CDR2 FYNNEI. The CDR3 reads CASTLTGVGGYTF. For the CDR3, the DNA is TGTGCCAGCACCCTGACAGGGGTAGGCGGCTACACCTTC.

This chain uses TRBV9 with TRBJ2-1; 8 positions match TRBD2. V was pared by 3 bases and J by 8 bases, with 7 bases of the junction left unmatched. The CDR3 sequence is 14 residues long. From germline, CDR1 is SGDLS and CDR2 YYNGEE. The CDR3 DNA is TGTGCCAGCAGCGGCGGGGGGCCGGGGGATGAGCAGTTCTTC. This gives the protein CASSGGGPGDEQFF.

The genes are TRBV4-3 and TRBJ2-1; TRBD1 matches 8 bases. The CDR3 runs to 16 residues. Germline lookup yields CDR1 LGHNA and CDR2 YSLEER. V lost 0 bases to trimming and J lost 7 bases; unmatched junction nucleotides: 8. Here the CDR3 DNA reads TGCGCCAGCAGCCAAGATCTTGCGGACAGGGAAAATGAGCAGTTCTTC. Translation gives CASSQDLADRENEQFF.

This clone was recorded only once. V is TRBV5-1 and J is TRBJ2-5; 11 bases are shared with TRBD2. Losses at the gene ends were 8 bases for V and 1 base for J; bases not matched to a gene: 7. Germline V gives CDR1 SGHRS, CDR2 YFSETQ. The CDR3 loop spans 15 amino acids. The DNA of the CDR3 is TGCGCCAGTGTTACTAGCGGGGGCCTCCAAGAGACCCAGTACTTC. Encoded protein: CASVTSGGLQETQYF. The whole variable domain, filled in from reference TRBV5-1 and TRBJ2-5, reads KAGVTQTPRYLIKTRGQQVTLSCSPISGHRSVSWYQQTPGQGLQFLFEYFSETQRNKGNFPGRFSGRQFSNSRSEMNVSTLELGDSALYLCASVTSGGLQETQYFGPGTRLLVL.

CDR3 sequence (DNA): TGTGCCAGCAGTGTGGCGGGGGGGGGAACCGGGGAGCTGTTTTTT. This sequence encodes CASSVAGGGTGELFF. The chain recombines TRBV25-1 with TRBJ2-2, with TRBD2 identical over 9 bases. The J segment lost 5 bases and the V segment lost 4 bases, leaving 5 bases of the junction unmatched. CDR3 length: 15 amino acids. Germline loops: CDR1 MGHDK, CDR2 SYGVNS.

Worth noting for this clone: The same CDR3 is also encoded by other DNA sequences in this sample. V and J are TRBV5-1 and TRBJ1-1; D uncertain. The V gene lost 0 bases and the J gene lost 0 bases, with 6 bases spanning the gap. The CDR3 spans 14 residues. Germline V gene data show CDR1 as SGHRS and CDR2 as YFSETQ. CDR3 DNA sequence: TGCGCCAGCAGCTTGGACAGTTTGAACACTGAAGCTTTCTTT. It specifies CASSLDSLNTEAFF.